This T cell receptor beta chain is drawn from a study of post-analysis software for immune sequencing data. Study in general: The disease courses covered relapsing-remitting, secondary progressive and progressive-relapsing multiple sclerosis.

Trimming shortened V by 4 bases and J by 2 bases, and 11 bases separated the two germline ends. Germline loops: CDR1 MGHRA, CDR2 YSYEKL. The CDR3 length is 14 residues. Unique molecular identifiers featured in each of the TCR beta cDNA libraries. The yield from roughly 1 to 10 million T cells was 500,000 or so cDNA molecules in total. MiXCR, applied by TCRdb to the PCR reads, yields one record per CDR3 protein. The sample yields hundreds of thousands of distinct CDR3 sequences, 25% to 30% seen once. General observations from the study: Pronounced co-clustering by F measure was evident among identically batched samples. There were five or six TRBV segments more frequent in patients than controls, and TRBV5-6, TRBV5-1 and TRBV20-1 were among them.

A note on this clonotype: What it recognizes is unknown.

Sequences were obtained from blood. This TCR was recovered from a girl under 18 with multiple sclerosis. The chain links TRBV4-1 to TRBJ1-2; D gene uncertain. CDR3 bases: TGCGCCAGCAGCCTAGCCAGGAAAAACTATGGCTACACCTTC. Residues: CASSLARKNYGYTF.